These 15 T cell receptor beta chains were all obtained from the same sample, sequenced in a study of T cells in women clearing cervical HPV infection. Clones were sequenced by immunoSEQ multiplex PCR, and TCRdb holds only the in-frame ones, with some missing. Its table records under 20,000 clones. The sequenced sample was blood buffy coat. These receptors were collected from a woman between 18 and 69 years old with a cervical HPV16 infection that either progressed to CIN3+ or cleared (not recorded which).

Comment on this clone: The read stops 3 residues short of the end of the CDR3; the missing end is completed from the germline J gene. The genes are TRBV30 and TRBJ2-1; 8 nucleotides align to TRBD2. V shed 8 bases and J 4 bases; nucleotides not matched to a gene: 1. The CDR3 sequence is 11 residues long. Germline V gene sequence: CDR1 GTSNPN, CDR2 SVGIG (reference sequence). The chain's CDR3 is CAGTSYNEQFF. Incomplete CDR3 DNA: TGTGCCGGGACTAGTTACAATGAG.

About this clone: The read terminates 3 residues ahead of where the CDR3 ends, so the germline J gene completes it. This rearrangement joins TRBV2 to TRBJ2-3, with D possibly called TRBD1 or TRBD2 (5 bases each). CDR1 and CDR2 (germline): SNHLY, FYNNEI. The V gene lost 2 bases and the J gene lost 0 bases, with 18 bases spanning the gap. The length of the CDR3 is 18 residues. CDR3 residues: CASSETPVRGTSTDTQYF. The DNA read from the CDR3 is TGTGCCAGCAGTGAAACCCCCGTGAGGGGCACTAGCACAGATACG.

In the case of this clone: The read terminates 3 residues ahead of where the CDR3 ends, so the germline J gene completes it. This rearrangement joins TRBV7-9 to TRBJ1-2; tentative D call: TRBD1 (6 bases). CDR1 and CDR2 from the germline V gene are SEHNR and FQNEAQ (reference sequence). The CDR3 length is 14 residues. The CDR3 is CASSARVRGAGYTF. The covered CDR3 bases are TGTGCCAGCAGCGCCAGGGTCAGGGGCGCGGGC. The full variable domain, completed using reference TRBV7-9 and TRBJ1-2, is DTGVSQNPRHKITKRGQNVTFRCDPISEHNRLYWYRQTLGQGPEFLTYFQNEAQLEKSRLLSDRFSAERPKGSFSTLEIQRTEQGDSAMYLCASSARVRGAGYTFGSGTRLTVV.

Remarks on this clone: From the germline J gene comes the end of the CDR3, since the read stops 3 residues before it. The chain joins TRBV18 to TRBJ1-5; D gene ambiguous. Trimming took 0 bases from V and 6 from J, leaving 6 bases between them. This CDR3 contains 13 residues. In germline, CDR1 is KGHSH, CDR2 LQKENI. The CDR3 DNA, read in part, is TGTGCCAGCTCACCACCGCAAGGTCAGCCC. This encodes CASSPPQGQP. From start to end, the CDR3 is CASSPPQGQPQHF. The full variable domain, completed using reference TRBV18 and TRBJ1-5, is NAGVMQNPRHLVRRRGQEARLRCSPMKGHSHVYWYRQLPEEGLKFMVYLQKENIIDESGMPKERFSAEFPKEGPSILRIQQVVRGDSAAYFCASSPPQGQPQHFGDGTRLSIL.

In the case of this clone: The CDR3 end is not reached by the read, which stops 3 residues before it; the germline J gene fills it in. The rearrangement links TRBV19 to TRBJ1-4; D not resolved. CDR1 is LNHDA and CDR2 is SQIVND in the germline V gene (reference sequence). The CDR3 runs 12 residues. The covered CDR3 bases are TGTGCCAGTAGTATTACGACGGGTAAA. Encoded protein: CASSITTGK. The whole CDR3 region reads CASSITTGKLFF.

As for this clone: The read halts 3 residues ahead of the CDR3 end, with the missing end drawn from the germline J gene. The chain couples TRBV5-1 to TRBJ2-5; 10 nucleotides line up with TRBD1. The CDR3 consists of 15 residues. J gave up 5 bases and V 1 base, and 5 bases lay outside the gene matches. Germline V gene sequence: CDR1 SGHRS, CDR2 YFSETQ. CDR3 DNA (partial): TGCGCCAGCAGCTTGACCGGGACAGGGGAGGAGACC. The encoded protein is CASSLTGTGEET. The whole CDR3 sequence reads CASSLTGTGEETQYF.

As to this clone: The read halts 3 residues ahead of the CDR3 end, with the missing end drawn from the germline J gene. The V gene is TRBV18, the J gene TRBJ1-6, with 8 nucleotides matching TRBD1. CDR3 length: 15 residues. The ends lost 3 bases at V and 7 bases at J; junction bases unmatched: 5. From germline, CDR1 is KGHSH and CDR2 LQKENI. CDR3 DNA (partial): TGTGCCAGCTCACCTGGACAGGGCCCCAATTCACCC. Encoded protein: CASSPGQGPNSP. In full, the CDR3 reads CASSPGQGPNSPLHF.

Comment on this clone: The read terminates 3 residues before the CDR3 end, so the remaining end is supplied by the germline J gene. The chain employs TRBV20-1 and TRBJ2-5; D unclear. From germline, CDR1 is DFQATT and CDR2 SNEGSKA (reference sequence). The germline V and J ends were trimmed by 3 bases and 7 bases, with 15 bases remaining between them. The length of the CDR3 is 13 residues. This CDR3 reads CSASSRLVRTQYF. The sequenced part of the CDR3 DNA is TGCAGTGCTAGTTCTCGGCTAGTAAGGACC.

For this clone: Read coverage stops 3 residues before the CDR3 terminus; the germline J gene supplies the remainder. The chain is built from TRBV5-1 and TRBJ1-1, with D unresolved. This CDR3 has 17 residues. Looked up from germline, CDR1 is SGHRS and CDR2 is YFSETQ. V shed 3 bases and J shed 3 bases, with 21 bases lying between them. The CDR3: CASSSHRGSFQDTEAFF. The CDR3 bases that were read are TGCGCCAGCAGCTCTCACCGAGGTTCGTTTCAGGACACTGAA.

Details on this clone: Read sequence stops 3 residues before the CDR3 end, and the germline J gene provides the missing end. The chain links TRBV2 to TRBJ1-2, with 7 bases that match TRBD1. Germline-derived CDR1 and CDR2 are SNHLY and FYNNEI. CDR3 length: 13 residues. With V trimmed by 8 bases and J by 5 bases, 8 bases remained unmatched. The chain's CDR3 is CASRWTGFYGYTF. The sequenced CDR3 bases are TGTGCCAGCCGATGGACAGGATTTTATGGC. The whole variable domain, filled in from reference TRBV2 and TRBJ1-2, reads EPEVTQTPSHQVTQMGQEVILRCVPISNHLYFYWYRQILGQKVEFLVSFYNNEISEKSEIFDDQFSVERPDGSNFTLKIRSTKLEDSAMYFCASRWTGFYGYTFGSGTRLTVV.

Turning to this clone: The missing CDR3 end, 3 residues past where the read stops, is filled in from the germline J gene. This rearrangement joins TRBV7-9 to TRBJ2-7; 7 nucleotides match TRBD1. The CDR3 has 13 residues. Germline CDR1 and CDR2: SEHNR and FQNEAQ (reference sequence). J gave up 5 bases and V 5 bases, and 6 bases lay outside the gene matches. CDR3 DNA, as far as it was read: TGTGCCAGCAGCCTCCGGGACAGTCACGAG. It codes for CASSLRDSHE. The whole CDR3 is CASSLRDSHEQYF.

Concerning this clone: With the read ending 3 residues before the CDR3 end, the germline J gene is used to fill in that end. V is TRBV19 and J is TRBJ2-7; TRBD2 agrees at 7 bases. Germline loops: CDR1 LNHDA, CDR2 SQIVND (reference sequence). The V segment lost 7 bases and the J segment 1 base; nucleotides outside the gene matches: 7. CDR3 size: 14 residues. The CDR3 protein is CASNMGGISYEQYF. Partial CDR3 DNA: TGTGCCAGTAACATGGGGGGGATTTCCTACGAG.

Of note for this clone: The read terminates 3 residues ahead of where the CDR3 ends, so the germline J gene completes it. V usage is TRBV19 and J usage is TRBJ1-2; TRBD1 matches 8 bases. The trim removed 6 bases at V and 7 bases at J, leaving 13 bases unmatched. This CDR3 comprises 15 residues. The germline V gene has CDR1 LNHDA and CDR2 SQIVND (reference sequence). CDR3 loop: CASSPLLQGAGGYTF. The CDR3 bases that were read are TGTGCCAGTAGCCCCCTCCTCCAGGGGGCTGGTGGC.

Of note for this clone: The read comes to an end 3 residues before the CDR3 does, leaving the germline J gene to fill in the end. The V and J genes are TRBV20-1 and TRBJ2-2; 10 nucleotides agree with TRBD1. CDR1 DFQATT and CDR2 SNEGSKA come from the germline V gene (reference sequence). This CDR3 spans 15 amino acids. V was clipped by 3 bases and J by 5 bases; unmatched bases: 6. This CDR3 is CSASARDRGTGELFF. The CDR3 bases that were read are TGCAGTGCTAGCGCCCGGGACAGGGGTACCGGGGAG.

The CDR3 here is CASSDSEVAGGVYNEQFF. CDR3 DNA, as far as it was read: TGTGCCAGCAGTGACTCAGAGGTAGCGGGGGGGGTATACAATGAG. The chain is built from TRBV6-4 and TRBJ2-1; 11 nucleotides align to TRBD2. Sequencing ends 3 residues short of the CDR3 end; the germline J gene provides the rest. Germline CDR1 reads MRHNA; CDR2 reads SNTAGT. This CDR3 spans 18 amino acids. V gave up 0 bases and J gave up 4 bases; unmatched junction bases: 8.